This TCR beta chain stems from a study of radiation and T cells in renal cell carcinoma. Generated by immunoSEQ multiplex PCR, the TCRdb table keeps only in-frame clones and is missing some. Of over 120,000 clones listed, more than 70% are singletons. Stated time point: baseline pretreatment blood. Specified treatment: 15 Gy SBRT to primary tumor, nephrectomy 4 weeks later. This renal cell carcinoma was of the clear cell type. Concerning this clone itself: Other DNA sequences of this sample code for an identical CDR3.

J gave up 9 bases and V 7 bases, and 6 bases lay outside the gene matches. This CDR3 region has 14 residues. Germline V gene data show CDR1 as MNHEY and CDR2 as SVGAGI. This TCR came from a woman aged 50 to 60 with renal cell carcinoma. The specimen comprised blood, sampled from a patient whose treatment included radiotherapy and nephrectomy. This rearrangement joins TRBV6-5 to TRBJ1-6; 10 bases agree with TRBD1. For the CDR3, the DNA is TGTGCCAGCACCCCGGGACAGGGGAGTTCACCCCTCCACTTT. Its translation: CASTPGQGSSPLHF.